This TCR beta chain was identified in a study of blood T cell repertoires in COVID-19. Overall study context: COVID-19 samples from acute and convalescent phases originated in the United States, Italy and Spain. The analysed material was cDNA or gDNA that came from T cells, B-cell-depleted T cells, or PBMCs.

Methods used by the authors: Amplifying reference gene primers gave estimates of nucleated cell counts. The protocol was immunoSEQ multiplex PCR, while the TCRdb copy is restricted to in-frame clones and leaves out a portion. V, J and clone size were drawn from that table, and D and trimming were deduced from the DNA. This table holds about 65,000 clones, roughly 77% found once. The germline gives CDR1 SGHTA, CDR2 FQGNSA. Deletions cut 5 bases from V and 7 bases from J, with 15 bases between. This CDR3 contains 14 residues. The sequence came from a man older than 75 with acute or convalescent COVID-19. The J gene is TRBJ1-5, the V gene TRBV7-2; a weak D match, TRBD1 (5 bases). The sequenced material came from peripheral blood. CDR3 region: CASSQGHVGQPQHF. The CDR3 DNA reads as TGTGCCAGCAGCCAGGGTCATGTTGGCCAGCCCCAGCATTTT.